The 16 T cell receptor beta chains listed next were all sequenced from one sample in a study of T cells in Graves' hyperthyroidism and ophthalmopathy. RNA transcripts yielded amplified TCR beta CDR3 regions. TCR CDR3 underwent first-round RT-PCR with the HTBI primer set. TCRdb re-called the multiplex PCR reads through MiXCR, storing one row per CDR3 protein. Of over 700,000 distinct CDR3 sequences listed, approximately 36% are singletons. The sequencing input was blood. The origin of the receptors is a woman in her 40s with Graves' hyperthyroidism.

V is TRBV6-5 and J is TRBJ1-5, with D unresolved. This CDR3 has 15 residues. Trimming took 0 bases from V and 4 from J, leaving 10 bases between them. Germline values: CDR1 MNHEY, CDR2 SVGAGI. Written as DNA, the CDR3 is TGTGCCAGCAGTTACTCGATGGGGAGGAATCAGCCCCAGCATTTT. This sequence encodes CASSYSMGRNQPQHF.

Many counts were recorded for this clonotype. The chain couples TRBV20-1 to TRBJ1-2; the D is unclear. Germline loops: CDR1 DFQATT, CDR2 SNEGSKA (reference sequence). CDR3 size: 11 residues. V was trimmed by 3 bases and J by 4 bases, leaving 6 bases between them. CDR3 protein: CSASNSYGYTF. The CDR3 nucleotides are TGCAGTGCTAGTAACAGCTATGGCTACACCTTC.

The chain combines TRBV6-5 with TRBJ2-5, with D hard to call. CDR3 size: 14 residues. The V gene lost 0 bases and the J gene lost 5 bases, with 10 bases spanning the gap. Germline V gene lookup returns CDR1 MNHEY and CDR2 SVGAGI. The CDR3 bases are TGTGCCAGCAGTTACTCGAAACCGGATGAGACCCAGTACTTC. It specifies CASSYSKPDETQYF.

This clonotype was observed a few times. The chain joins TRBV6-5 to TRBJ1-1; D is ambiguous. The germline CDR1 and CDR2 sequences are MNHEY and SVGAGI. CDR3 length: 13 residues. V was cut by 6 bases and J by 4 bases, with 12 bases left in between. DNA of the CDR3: TGTGCCAGCAGAGAGGAGGGTACCACTGAAGCTTTCTTT. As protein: CASREEGTTEAFF.

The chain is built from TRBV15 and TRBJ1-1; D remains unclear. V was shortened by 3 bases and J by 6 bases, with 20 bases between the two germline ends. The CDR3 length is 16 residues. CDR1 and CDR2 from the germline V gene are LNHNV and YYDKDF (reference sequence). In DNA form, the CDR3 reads TGTGCCACCAGCAGTTTATTCGGACGGTTGGCCGCTGAAGCTTTCTTT. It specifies CATSSLFGRLAAEAFF.

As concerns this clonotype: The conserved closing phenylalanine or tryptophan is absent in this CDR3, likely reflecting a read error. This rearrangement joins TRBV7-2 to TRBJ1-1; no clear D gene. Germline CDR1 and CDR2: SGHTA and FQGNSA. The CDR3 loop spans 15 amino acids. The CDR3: CASSQVTELNTEAFL. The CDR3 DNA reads TGCGCCAGCAGCCAAGTCACAGAGTTGAACACTGAAGCTTTCCTT.

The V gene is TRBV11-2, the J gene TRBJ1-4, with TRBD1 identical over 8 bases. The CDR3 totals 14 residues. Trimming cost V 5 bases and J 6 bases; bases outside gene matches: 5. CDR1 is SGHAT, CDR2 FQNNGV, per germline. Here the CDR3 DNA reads TGTGCCAGCAGCGGGGGACAGGTGTATGAAAAACTGTTTTTT. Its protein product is CASSGGQVYEKLFF.

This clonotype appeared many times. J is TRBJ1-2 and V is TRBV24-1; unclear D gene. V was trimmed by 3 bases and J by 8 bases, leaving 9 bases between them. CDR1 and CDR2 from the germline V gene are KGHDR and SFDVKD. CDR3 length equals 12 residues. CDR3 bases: TGTGCCACCAGTGATATCCATGAGGGCTACACCTTC. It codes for CATSDIHEGYTF.

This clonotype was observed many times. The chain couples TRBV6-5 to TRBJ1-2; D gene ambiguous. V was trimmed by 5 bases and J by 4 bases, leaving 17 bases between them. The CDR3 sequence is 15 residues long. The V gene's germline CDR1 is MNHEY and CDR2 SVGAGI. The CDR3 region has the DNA TGTGCCAGCAGTGAAGCGCAACAGCCACCCTATGGCTACACCTTC. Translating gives CASSEAQQPPYGYTF.

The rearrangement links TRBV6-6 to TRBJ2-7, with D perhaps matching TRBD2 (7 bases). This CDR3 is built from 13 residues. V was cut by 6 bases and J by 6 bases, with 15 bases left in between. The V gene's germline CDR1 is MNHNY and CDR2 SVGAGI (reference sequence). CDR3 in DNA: TGTGCCAGCAGGATAGGGGGAGGGGTCGAGCAGTACTTC. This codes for CASRIGGGVEQYF.

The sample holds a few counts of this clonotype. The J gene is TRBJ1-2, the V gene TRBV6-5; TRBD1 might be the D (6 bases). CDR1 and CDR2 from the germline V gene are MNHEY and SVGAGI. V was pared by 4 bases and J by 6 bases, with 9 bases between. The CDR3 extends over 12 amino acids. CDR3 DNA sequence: TGTGCCAGCAGTTCCCACAGGGATGGCTACACCTTC. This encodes CASSSHRDGYTF.

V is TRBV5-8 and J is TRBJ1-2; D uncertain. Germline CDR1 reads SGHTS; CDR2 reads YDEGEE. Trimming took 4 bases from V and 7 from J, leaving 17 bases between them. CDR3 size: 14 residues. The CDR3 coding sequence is TGTGCCAGCAGCCCGGACTGGGATTTAGGTGGCTACACCTTC. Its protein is CASSPDWDLGGYTF.

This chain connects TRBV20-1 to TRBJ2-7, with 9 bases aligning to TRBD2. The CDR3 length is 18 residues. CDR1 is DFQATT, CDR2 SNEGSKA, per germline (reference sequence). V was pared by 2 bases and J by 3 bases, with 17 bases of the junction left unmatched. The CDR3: CSARKEGTSNSIVYEQYF. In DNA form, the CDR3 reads TGCAGTGCTAGAAAGGAAGGGACTAGCAATTCGATCGTCTACGAGCAGTACTTC.

CDR3 DNA sequence: TGTGCCAGCAGTTTGAGCTCGCTGGGCAGTAATCAGCCCCAGCATTTT. Amino acids: CASSLSSLGSNQPQHF. This chain uses TRBV12-3 or TRBV12-4 with TRBJ1-5; D is undetermined. Trimming shortened V by 3 bases and J by 4 bases, and 16 bases separated the two germline ends. The CDR3 loop spans 16 amino acids.

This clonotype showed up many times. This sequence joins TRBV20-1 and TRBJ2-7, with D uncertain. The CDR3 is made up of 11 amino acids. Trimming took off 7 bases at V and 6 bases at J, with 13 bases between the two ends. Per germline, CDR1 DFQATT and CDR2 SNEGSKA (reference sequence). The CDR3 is CSDILGPEQYF. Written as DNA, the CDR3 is TGCAGTGATATTTTGGGTCCCGAGCAGTACTTC.

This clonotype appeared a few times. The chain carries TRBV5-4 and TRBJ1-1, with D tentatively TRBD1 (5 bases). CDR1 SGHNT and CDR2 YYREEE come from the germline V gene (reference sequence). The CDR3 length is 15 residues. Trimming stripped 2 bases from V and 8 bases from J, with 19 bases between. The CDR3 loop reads CASSLVSWDGPEAFF. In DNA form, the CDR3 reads TGTGCCAGCAGCTTAGTTTCTTGGGACGGCCCCGAAGCTTTCTTT.